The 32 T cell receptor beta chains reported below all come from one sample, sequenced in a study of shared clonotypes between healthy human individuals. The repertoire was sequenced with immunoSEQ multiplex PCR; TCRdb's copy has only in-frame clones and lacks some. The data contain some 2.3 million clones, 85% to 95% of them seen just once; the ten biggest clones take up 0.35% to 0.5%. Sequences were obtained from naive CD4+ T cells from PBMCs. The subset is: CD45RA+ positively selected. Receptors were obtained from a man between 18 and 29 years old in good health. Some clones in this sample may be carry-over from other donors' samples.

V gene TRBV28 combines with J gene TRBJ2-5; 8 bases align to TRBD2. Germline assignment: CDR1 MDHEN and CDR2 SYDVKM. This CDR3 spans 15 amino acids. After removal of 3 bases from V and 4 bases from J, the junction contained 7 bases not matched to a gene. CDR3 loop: CASSLYSGGLETQYF. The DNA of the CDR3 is TGTGCCAGCAGTTTGTACTCGGGAGGGTTAGAGACCCAGTACTTC.

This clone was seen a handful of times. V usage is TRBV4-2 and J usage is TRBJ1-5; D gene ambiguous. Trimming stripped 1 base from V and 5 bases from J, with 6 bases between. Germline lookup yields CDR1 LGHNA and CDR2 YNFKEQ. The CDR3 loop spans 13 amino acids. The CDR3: CASSQGSHQPQHF. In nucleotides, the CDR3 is TGTGCCAGCAGCCAAGGGTCGCATCAGCCCCAGCATTTT.

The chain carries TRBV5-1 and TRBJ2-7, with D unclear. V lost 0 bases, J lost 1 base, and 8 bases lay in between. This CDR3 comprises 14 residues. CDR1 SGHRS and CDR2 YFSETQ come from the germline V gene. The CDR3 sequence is CASSLEPPSYEQYF. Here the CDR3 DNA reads TGCGCCAGCAGCTTGGAGCCCCCTTCCTACGAGCAGTACTTC.

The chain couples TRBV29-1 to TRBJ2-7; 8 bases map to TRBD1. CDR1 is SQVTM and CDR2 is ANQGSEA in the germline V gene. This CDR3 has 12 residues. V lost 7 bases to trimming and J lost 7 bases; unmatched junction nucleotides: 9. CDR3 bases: TGCAGCGCCCAGGGACAGGACGGAGAGCAGTACTTC. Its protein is CSAQGQDGEQYF.

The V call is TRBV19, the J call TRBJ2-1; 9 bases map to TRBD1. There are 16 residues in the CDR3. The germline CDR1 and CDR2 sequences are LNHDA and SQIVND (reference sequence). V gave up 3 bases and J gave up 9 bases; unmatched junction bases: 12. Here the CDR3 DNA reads TGTGCCAGTAGTATGGCGCTTTCGGGACAGGGCACTGAGCAGTTCTTC. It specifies CASSMALSGQGTEQFF.

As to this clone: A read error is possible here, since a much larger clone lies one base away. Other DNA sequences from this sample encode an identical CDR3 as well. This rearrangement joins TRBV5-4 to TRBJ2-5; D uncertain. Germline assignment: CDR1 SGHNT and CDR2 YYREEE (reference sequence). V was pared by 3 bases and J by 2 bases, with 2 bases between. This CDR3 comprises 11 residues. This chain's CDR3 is CASSSQETQYF. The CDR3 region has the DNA TGTGCCAGCAGCTCTCAAGAGACCCAGTACTTC.

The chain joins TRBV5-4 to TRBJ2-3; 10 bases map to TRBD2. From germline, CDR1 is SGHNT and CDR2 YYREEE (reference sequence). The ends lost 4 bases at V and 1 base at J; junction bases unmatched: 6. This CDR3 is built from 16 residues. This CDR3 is CASSVLGLAGTDTQYF. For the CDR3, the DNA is TGTGCCAGCAGCGTCCTCGGACTAGCGGGCACAGATACGCAGTATTTT.

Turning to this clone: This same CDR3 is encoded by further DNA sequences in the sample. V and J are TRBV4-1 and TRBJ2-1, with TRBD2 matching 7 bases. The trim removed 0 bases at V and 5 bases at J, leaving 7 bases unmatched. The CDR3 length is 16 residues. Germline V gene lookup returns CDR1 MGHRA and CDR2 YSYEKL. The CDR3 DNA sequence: TGCGCCAGCAGCCAAGATCGGGCTAGCGGAAACAATGAGCAGTTCTTC. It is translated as CASSQDRASGNNEQFF.

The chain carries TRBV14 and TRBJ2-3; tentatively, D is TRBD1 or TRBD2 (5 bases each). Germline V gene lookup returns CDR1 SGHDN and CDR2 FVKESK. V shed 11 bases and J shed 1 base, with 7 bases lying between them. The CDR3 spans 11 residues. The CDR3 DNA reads TGTGCCTCGGGACGCACAGATACGCAGTATTTT. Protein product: CASGRTDTQYF.

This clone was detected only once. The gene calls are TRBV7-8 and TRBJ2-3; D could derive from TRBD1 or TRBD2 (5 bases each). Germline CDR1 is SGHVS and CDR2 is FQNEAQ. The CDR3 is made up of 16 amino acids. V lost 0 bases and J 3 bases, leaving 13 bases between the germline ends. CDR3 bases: TGTGCCAGCAGCTTAGCGGCTAGCTGGGGGACAGATACGCAGTATTTT. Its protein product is CASSLAASWGTDTQYF.

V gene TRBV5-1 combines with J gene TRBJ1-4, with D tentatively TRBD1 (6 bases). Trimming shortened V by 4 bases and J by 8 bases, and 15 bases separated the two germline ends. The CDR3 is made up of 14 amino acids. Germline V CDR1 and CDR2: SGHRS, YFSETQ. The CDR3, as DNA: TGCGCCAGCAGCCCCCGGGGGGCGCGAGAAAAACTGTTTTTT. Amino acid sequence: CASSPRGAREKLFF.

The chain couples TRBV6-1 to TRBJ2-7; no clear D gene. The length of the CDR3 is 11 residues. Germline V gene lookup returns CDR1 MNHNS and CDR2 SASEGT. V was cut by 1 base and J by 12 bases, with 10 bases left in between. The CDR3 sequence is CASSEGDPRYF. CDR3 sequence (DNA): TGTGCCAGCAGTGAAGGAGACCCCCGGTACTTC.

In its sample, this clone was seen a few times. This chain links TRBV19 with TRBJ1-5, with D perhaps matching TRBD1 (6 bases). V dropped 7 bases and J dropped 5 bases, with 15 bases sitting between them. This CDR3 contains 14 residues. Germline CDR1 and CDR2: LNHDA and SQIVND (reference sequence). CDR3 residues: CASNRGGAYQPQHF. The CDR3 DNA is TGTGCCAGTAACCGAGGGGGGGCTTATCAGCCCCAGCATTTT.

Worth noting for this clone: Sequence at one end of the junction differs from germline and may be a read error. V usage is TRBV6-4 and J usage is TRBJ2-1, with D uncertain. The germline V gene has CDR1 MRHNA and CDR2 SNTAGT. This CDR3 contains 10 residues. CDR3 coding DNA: TGTGCCAGCAGTGCCCCGACTGCTCTCTTC. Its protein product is CASSAPTALF.

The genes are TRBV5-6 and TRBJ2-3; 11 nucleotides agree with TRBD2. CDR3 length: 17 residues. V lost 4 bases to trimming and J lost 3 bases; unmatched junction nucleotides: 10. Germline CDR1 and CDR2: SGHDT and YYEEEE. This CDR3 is CASSITGTSGYTDTQYF. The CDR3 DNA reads TGTGCCAGCAGCATTACCGGGACTAGCGGTTATACAGATACGCAGTATTTT. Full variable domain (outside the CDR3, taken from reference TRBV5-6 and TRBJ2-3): DAGVTQSPTHLIKTRGQQVTLRCSPKSGHDTVSWYQQALGQGPQFIFQYYEEEERQRGNFPDRFSGHQFPNYSSELNVNALLLGDSALYLCASSITGTSGYTDTQYFGPGTRLTVL.

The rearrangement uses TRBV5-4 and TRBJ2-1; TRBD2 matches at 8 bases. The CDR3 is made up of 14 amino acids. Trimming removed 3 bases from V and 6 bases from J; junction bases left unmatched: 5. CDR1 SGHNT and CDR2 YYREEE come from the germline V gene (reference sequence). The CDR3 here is CASSSTSGPNEQFF. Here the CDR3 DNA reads TGTGCCAGCAGCTCCACTAGCGGCCCCAATGAGCAGTTCTTC.

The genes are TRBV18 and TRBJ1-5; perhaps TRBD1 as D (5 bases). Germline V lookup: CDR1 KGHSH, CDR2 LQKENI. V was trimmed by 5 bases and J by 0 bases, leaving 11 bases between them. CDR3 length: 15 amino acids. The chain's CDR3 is CASSGTSLSNQPQHF. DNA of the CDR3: TGTGCCAGCTCAGGGACTTCTCTTAGCAATCAGCCCCAGCATTTT.

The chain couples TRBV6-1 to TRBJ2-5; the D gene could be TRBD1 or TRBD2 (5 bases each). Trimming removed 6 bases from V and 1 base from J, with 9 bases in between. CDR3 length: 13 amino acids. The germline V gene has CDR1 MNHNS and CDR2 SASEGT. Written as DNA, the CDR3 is TGTGCCAGCAGGGTGAGGGGCCAAGAGACCCAGTACTTC. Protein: CASRVRGQETQYF.

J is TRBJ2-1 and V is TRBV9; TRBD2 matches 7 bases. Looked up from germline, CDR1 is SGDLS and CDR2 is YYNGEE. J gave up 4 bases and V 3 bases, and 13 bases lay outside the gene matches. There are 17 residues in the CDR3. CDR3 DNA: TGTGCCAGCAGCGCCACGCGACTAGCCGGAGGTTACAATGAGCAGTTCTTC. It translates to CASSATRLAGGYNEQFF.

CDR3 in amino acids: CATSRDRDTQETQYF. The CDR3 DNA is TGTGCCACCAGCAGAGATAGGGACACCCAAGAGACCCAGTACTTC. The rearrangement links TRBV15 to TRBJ2-5; possible D gene TRBD1, 6 bases. Trimming stripped 0 bases from V and 1 base from J, with 9 bases between. There are 15 residues in the CDR3. The germline V gene encodes CDR1 LNHNV and CDR2 YYDKDF (reference sequence).

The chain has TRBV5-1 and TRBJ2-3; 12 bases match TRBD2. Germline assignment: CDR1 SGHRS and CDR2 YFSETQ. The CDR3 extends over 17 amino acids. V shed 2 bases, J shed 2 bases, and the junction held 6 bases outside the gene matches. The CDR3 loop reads CASSFWTSGTTTDTQYF. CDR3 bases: TGCGCCAGCAGCTTTTGGACTAGCGGGACCACCACAGATACGCAGTATTTT.

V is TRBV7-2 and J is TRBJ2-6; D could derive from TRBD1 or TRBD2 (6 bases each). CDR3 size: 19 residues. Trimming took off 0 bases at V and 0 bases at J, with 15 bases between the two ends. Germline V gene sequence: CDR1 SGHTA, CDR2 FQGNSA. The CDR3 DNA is TGTGCCAGCAGCTTAGCGCCCGGGGGCCCCGGCTCTGGGGCCAACGTCCTGACTTTC. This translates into CASSLAPGGPGSGANVLTF.

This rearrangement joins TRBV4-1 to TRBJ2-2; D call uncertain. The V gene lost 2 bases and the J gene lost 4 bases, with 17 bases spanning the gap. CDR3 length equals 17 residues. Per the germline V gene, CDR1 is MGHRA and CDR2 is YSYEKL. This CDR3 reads CASSQLRPPWGTGELFF. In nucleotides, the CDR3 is TGCGCCAGCAGCCAACTTCGGCCCCCATGGGGCACCGGGGAGCTGTTTTTT.

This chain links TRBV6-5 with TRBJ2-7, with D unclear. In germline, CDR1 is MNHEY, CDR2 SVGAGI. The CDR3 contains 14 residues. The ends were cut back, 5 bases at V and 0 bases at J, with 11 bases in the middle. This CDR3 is CASSRSQSSYEQYF. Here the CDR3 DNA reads TGTGCCAGCAGTCGGTCACAGAGCTCCTACGAGCAGTACTTC.

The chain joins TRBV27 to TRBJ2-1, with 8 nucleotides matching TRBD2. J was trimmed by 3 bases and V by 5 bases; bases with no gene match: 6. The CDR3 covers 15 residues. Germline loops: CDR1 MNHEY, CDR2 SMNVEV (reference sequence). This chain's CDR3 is CASSALAGIYNEQFF. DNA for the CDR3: TGTGCCAGCAGTGCCCTAGCGGGCATCTACAATGAGCAGTTCTTC.

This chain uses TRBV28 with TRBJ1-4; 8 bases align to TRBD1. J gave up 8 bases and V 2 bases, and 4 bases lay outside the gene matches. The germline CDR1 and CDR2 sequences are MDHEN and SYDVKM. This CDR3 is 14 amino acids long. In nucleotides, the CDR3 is TGTGCCAGCAGTTTAACAGGGGGGGACGAAAAACTGTTTTTT. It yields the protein CASSLTGGDEKLFF.

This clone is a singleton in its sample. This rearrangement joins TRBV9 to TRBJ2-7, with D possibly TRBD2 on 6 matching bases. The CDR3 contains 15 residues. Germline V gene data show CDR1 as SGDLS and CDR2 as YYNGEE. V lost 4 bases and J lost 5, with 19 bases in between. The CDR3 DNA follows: TGTGCCAGCAGCCCCCGGGGGAGTAAGGTCCACGAGCAGTACTTC. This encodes CASSPRGSKVHEQYF.

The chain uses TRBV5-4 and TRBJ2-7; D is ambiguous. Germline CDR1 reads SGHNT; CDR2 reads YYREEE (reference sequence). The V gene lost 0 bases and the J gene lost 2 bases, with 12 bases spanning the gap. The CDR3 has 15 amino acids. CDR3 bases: TGTGCCAGCAGCTTGGAGTTACAGCCCACCTACGAGCAGTACTTC. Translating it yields CASSLELQPTYEQYF.

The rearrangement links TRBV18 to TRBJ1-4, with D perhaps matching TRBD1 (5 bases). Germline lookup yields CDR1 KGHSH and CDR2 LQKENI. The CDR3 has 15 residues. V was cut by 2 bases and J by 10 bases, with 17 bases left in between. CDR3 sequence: CASSPTRDPSTKLFF. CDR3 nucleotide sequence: TGTGCCAGCTCACCAACCCGGGACCCATCGACAAAACTGTTTTTT. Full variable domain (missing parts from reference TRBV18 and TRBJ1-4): NAGVMQNPRHLVRRRGQEARLRCSPMKGHSHVYWYRQLPEEGLKFMVYLQKENIIDESGMPKERFSAEFPKEGPSILRIQQVVRGDSAAYFCASSPTRDPSTKLFFGSGTQLSVL.

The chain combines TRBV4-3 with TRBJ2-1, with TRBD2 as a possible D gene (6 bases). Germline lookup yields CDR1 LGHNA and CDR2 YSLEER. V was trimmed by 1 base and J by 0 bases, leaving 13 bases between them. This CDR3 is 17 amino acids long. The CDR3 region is CASSQAGPGVSYNEQFF. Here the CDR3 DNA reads TGCGCCAGCAGCCAAGCGGGCCCGGGAGTCTCCTACAATGAGCAGTTCTTC.

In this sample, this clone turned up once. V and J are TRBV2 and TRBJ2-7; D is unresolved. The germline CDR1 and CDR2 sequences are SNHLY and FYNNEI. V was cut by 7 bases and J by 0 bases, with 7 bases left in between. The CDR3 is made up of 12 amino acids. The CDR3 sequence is CASKENSYEQYF. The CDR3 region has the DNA TGTGCCAGCAAAGAGAACTCCTACGAGCAGTACTTC.

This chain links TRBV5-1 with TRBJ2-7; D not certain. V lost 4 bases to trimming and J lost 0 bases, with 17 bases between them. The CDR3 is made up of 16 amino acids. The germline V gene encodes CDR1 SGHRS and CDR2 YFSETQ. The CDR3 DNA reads TGCGCCAGCAGCCTCCTCGCGATGGGCAGCTCCTACGAGCAGTACTTC. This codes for CASSLLAMGSSYEQYF. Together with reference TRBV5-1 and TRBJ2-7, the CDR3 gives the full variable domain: KAGVTQTPRYLIKTRGQQVTLSCSPISGHRSVSWYQQTPGQGLQFLFEYFSETQRNKGNFPGRFSGRQFSNSRSEMNVSTLELGDSALYLCASSLLAMGSSYEQYFGPGTRLTVT.